The clone carrying this TCR beta chain was seen a few times. Antigen unknown. Quantitative barcoded 5'-RACE was used to prepare TCR beta libraries. Each CDR3 protein is one row after TCRdb ran MiXCR on the 5' RACE reads. The sample comprises some 200,000 distinct CDR3 sequences, about 13% of which are singletons, and about 15% rests with the top ten. The data originate from a study of CD8 T cells in ankylosing spondylitis. General observations from the study: Prior literature has documented some motif variants in synovial fluid and blood from reactive arthritis.

Germline lookup yields CDR1 MNHEY and CDR2 SMNVEV (reference sequence). V lost 2 bases and J lost 5; bases outside the gene matches: 4. This CDR3 has 14 amino acids. The receptor's source is a male donor with ankylosing spondylitis or in good health (not recorded which). The V call is TRBV27, the J call TRBJ2-7, with 9 positions matching TRBD1. Sequencing was performed on blood, either unsorted or a sorted T cell fraction (not recorded which). The CDR3 sequence is CASSLGDRDHEQYF. The CDR3 nucleotides are TGTGCCAGCAGTTTAGGGGACAGGGACCACGAGCAGTACTTC.